The rows below give T cell receptor beta chains drawn from one sample of a study of T cells in Graves' hyperthyroidism and ophthalmopathy. One entry per CDR3 protein, called by TCRdb with MiXCR from the multiplex PCR reads. The data show just over 550,000 distinct CDR3 sequences, around 42% seen once. Sequencing was done on a sample of peripheral blood or thyroid tissue (not recorded which). The source is a woman aged 18 to 35 with Graves' hyperthyroidism. Both conserved end residues are part of each CDR3. The order of the fields is D gene, clone size, J gene, V gene, CDR3 protein, CDR3 DNA. The D gene is left open where the match is weak. Expanded clones get a size class; other rows say once, few or many, or leave the size out.

TRBD1 | NA | TRBJ2-7 | TRBV11-2 | CASSIDTGTGDYF | TGTGCCAGCAGCATCGACACCGGGACAGGGGACTACTTC
NA | few | TRBJ1-2 | TRBV6-5 | CASNIRQGRSYGYTF | TGTGCCAGCAATATCCGGCAGGGGCGCAGCTATGGCTACACCTTC
TRBD1 | NA | TRBJ1-1 | TRBV19 | CASLGQGQDNEQFF | TGTGCCAGTTTGGGACAGGGGCAGGACAATGAGCAGTTCTTT
NA | NA | TRBJ2-6 | TRBV6-5 | CASSPSTSLVLTF | TGTGCCAGCTCACCGTCGACATCTCTCGTCCTGACTTTC
TRBD1 | NA | TRBJ2-2 | TRBV25-1 | CASRTGRRTGELFF | TGTGCCAGCAGGACAGGGAGACGGACCGGGGAGCTGTTTTTT
TRBD1 | many | TRBJ1-4 | TRBV7-9 | CASSRRQGKLFF | TGTGCCAGCAGCAGGAGACAGGGGAAACTGTTTTTT
NA | NA | TRBJ1-6 | TRBV7-9 | CASSSPGVVNSPLHF | TGTGCCAGCAGCTCCCCGGGGGTCGTGAATTCACCCCTCCACTTT
TRBD1 | NA | TRBJ2-7 | TRBV15 | CATSRRTGRGQYF | TGTGCCACCAGCAGAAGGACAGGGCGGGGGCAGTACTTC
NA | NA | TRBJ1-5 | TRBV25-1 | CARTDVGRSNQPQHF | TGTGCCCGGACAGATGTTGGGAGGAGCAATCAGCCCCAGCATTTT
TRBD1 | NA | TRBJ2-2 | TRBV19 | CATQDQGDTGELFF | TGTGCCACCCAAGACCAGGGGGACACCGGGGAGCTGTTTTTT
NA | NA | TRBJ1-3 | TRBV29-1 | CSVVVAGRANTIYF | TGCAGCGTTGTAGTGGCGGGACGGGCAAACACCATATATTTT
NA | many | TRBJ2-7 | TRBV2 | CASLGLYEQYF | TGTGCCAGCCTTGGGCTCTACGAGCAGTACTTC
NA | NA | TRBJ1-1 | TRBV6-1 | CASSLAPIGRTEAFF | TGTGCCAGCAGTTTAGCGCCCATTGGTCGGACTGAAGCTTTCTTT
TRBD1 | NA | TRBJ1-3 | TRBV7-6 | CASSLGQPGNTIYF | TGTGCCAGCAGCTTGGGACAGCCTGGAAACACCATATATTTT
NA | many | TRBJ1-5 | TRBV29-1 | CSVAGFDQPQHF | TGCAGCGTTGCAGGGTTCGATCAGCCCCAGCATTTT
TRBD1 | NA | TRBJ2-7 | TRBV5-1 | CASSLGDRGFSHEQYF | TGCGCCAGCAGCTTGGGGGACAGGGGATTTAGTCACGAGCAGTACTTC
NA | NA | TRBJ2-7 | TRBV9 | CASSVDYGSRNEQYF | TGTGCCAGCAGCGTAGACTACGGGAGTAGGAACGAGCAGTACTTC
NA | NA | TRBJ2-5 | TRBV24-1 | CATSDLLQGEETQYF | TGTGCCACCAGTGATTTGCTACAGGGAGAAGAGACCCAGTACTTC
NA | once | TRBJ1-6 | TRBV2 | CASGRGGRDQPLHF | TGTGCCAGCGGCAGAGGGGGACGGGATCAGCCCCTCCACTTT
TRBD1 | NA | TRBJ1-1 | TRBV2 | CASRTGSGDEAFF | TGTGCCAGCAGGACAGGGTCAGGGGATGAAGCTTTCTTT
NA | NA | TRBJ1-2 | TRBV7-2 | CASSLAREYGYTF | TGTGCCAGCAGCTTAGCGCGGGAATATGGCTACACCTTC
TRBD1 | NA | TRBJ2-7 | TRBV10-3 | CASSGAGQVYSYEQYF | TGTGCCAGCAGTGGCGCCGGACAGGTCTACTCCTACGAGCAGTACTTC
NA | many | TRBJ1-4 | TRBV19 | CASSSNEKLFF | TGTGCCAGTAGTTCCAATGAAAAACTGTTTTTT
NA | once | TRBJ1-6 | TRBV20-1 | CSARLFGGYRAPNSPLHF | TGCAGTGCTAGATTGTTCGGTGGGTACCGGGCCCCGAATTCACCCCTCCACTTT
TRBD1 | NA | TRBJ2-3 | TRBV2 | CASSPDRGEADTQYF | TGTGCCAGCAGCCCTGACAGGGGTGAAGCAGATACGCAGTATTTT
NA | few | TRBJ1-4 | TRBV10-3 | CASSYKGTTNEKLFF | TGTGCCAGCAGTTATAAGGGTACAACTAATGAAAAACTGTTTTTT
NA | NA | TRBJ1-2 | TRBV2 | CASSYSRIYGYTF | TGTGCCAGCAGTTACTCGAGGATATATGGCTACACCTTC
TRBD1 | many | TRBJ1-1 | TRBV15 | CATSRGTGLNTEAFF | TGTGCCACCAGCAGGGGGACAGGGTTGAACACTGAAGCTTTCTTT
TRBD1 | NA | TRBJ1-2 | TRBV29-1 | CSVRTGGGGYTF | TGCAGCGTGAGGACAGGGGGCGGTGGCTACACCTTC
TRBD2 | many | TRBJ2-7 | TRBV7-8 | CASSPQTSGRIYEQYF | TGTGCCAGCAGCCCCCAGACTAGCGGGAGAATCTACGAGCAGTACTTC
TRBD1 | NA | TRBJ1-5 | TRBV29-1 | CSDRQGQPQHF | TGCAGTGACCGACAGGGACAGCCCCAGCATTTT
NA | NA | TRBJ1-3 | TRBV9 | CASSVGGRLGSGNTIYF | TGTGCCAGCAGCGTAGGGGGCAGGCTCGGCTCTGGAAACACCATATATTTT
TRBD1 | few | TRBJ2-7 | TRBV2 | CASSDWTGRPYEQYF | TGTGCCAGCAGCGATTGGACAGGGCGGCCCTACGAGCAGTACTTC
NA | few | TRBJ1-2 | TRBV7-9 | CASSLAGIGNYGYTF | TGTGCCAGCAGCTTGGCGGGGATTGGAAACTATGGCTACACCTTC
NA | few | TRBJ1-2 | TRBV24-1 | CATSALEAGYTF | TGTGCCACCAGTGCCCTGGAGGCTGGCTACACCTTC
NA | many | TRBJ1-3 | TRBV24-1 | CATSDSRTRGNTIYF | TGTGCCACCAGTGATTCCCGGACGCGCGGAAACACCATATATTTT
NA | many | TRBJ2-5 | TRBV7-7 | CASSSLGLGETQYF | TGTGCCAGCAGCTCATTGGGGCTGGGGGAGACCCAGTACTTC
NA | many | TRBJ1-2 | TRBV2 | CASRLTNPNYGYTF | TGTGCCAGCAGGTTGACAAACCCTAACTATGGCTACACCTTC
TRBD2 | NA | TRBJ2-7 | TRBV2 | CASTDASGRDTQYF | TGTGCCAGCACGGATGCTAGCGGAAGAGATACGCAGTACTTC
TRBD2 | NA | TRBJ2-5 | TRBV25-1 | CASSQDPGLAEETQYF | TGTGCCAGCAGCCAAGACCCGGGACTAGCAGAAGAGACCCAGTACTTC
NA | NA | TRBJ2-3 | TRBV7-8 | CASSLEIATDTQYF | TGTGCCAGCAGCTTAGAAATAGCTACAGATACGCAGTATTTT
NA | many | TRBJ1-5 | TRBV9 | CASSVGDSNQPQHF | TGTGCCAGCAGCGTAGGAGATAGCAATCAGCCCCAGCATTTT
TRBD1 | many | TRBJ1-2 | TRBV29-1 | CSVWTGNYGYTF | TGCAGCGTGTGGACAGGGAACTATGGCTACACCTTC
NA | NA | TRBJ2-7 | TRBV2 | CASSLFPGGYEQYF | TGTGCCAGCAGTTTATTTCCCGGGGGCTACGAGCAGTACTTC
NA | NA | TRBJ1-6 | TRBV7-9 | CASSLLGGTPLHF | TGTGCCAGCAGCTTATTGGGCGGGACACCCCTCCACTTT
NA | NA | TRBJ2-6 | TRBV2 | CASSPGTLSGANVLTF | TGTGCCAGCAGTCCCGGGACCTTGTCCGGGGCCAACGTCCTGACTTTC
TRBD2 | NA | TRBJ2-7 | TRBV7-3 | CASSSRSGTSDHSSYEQYF | TGTGCCAGCAGCTCCCGGTCCGGGACTAGCGATCACAGCTCCTACGAGCAGTACTTC
NA | few | TRBJ2-7 | TRBV20-1 | CSASLWHHEQYF | TGCAGTGCTAGTCTATGGCACCACGAGCAGTACTTC
NA | few | TRBJ2-5 | TRBV12-3/TRBV12-4 | CASSPGSRRTQETQYF | TGTGCCAGCAGCCCTGGTTCGAGGCGAACCCAAGAGACCCAGTACTTC
NA | few | TRBJ1-5 | TRBV25-1 | CASSLRGSEPQHF | TGTGCCAGCAGTTTGAGGGGCTCGGAGCCCCAGCATTTT
NA | NA | TRBJ1-2 | TRBV7-2 | CASSSRSGTGNYGYTF | TGTGCCAGCAGCTCACGATCCGGGACCGGGAACTATGGCTACACCTTC
TRBD2 | NA | TRBJ2-7 | TRBV20-1 | CSARDAGGLAAYEQYF | TGCAGTGCTAGAGATGCGGGCGGGCTAGCGGCCTACGAGCAGTACTTC
NA | NA | TRBJ1-4 | TRBV7-6 | CASSLTRANTEKLFF | TGTGCCAGCAGCCTGACGCGGGCGAACACTGAAAAACTGTTTTTT
NA | many | TRBJ1-1 | TRBV29-1 | CSVARIQGNTEAFF | TGCAGCGTCGCACGAATCCAGGGGAACACTGAAGCTTTCTTT
NA | few | TRBJ2-7 | TRBV6-5 | CASSYRDAYEQYF | TGTGCCAGCAGTTACAGGGACGCCTACGAGCAGTACTTC
TRBD1 | NA | TRBJ2-7 | TRBV2 | CARATGGYYEQYF | TGTGCTAGAGCAACAGGGGGGTACTACGAGCAGTACTTC
NA | many | TRBJ1-1 | TRBV20-1 | CSARPDLNTEAFF | TGCAGTGCTAGGCCGGACTTAAACACTGAAGCTTTCTTT
NA | NA | TRBJ2-5 | TRBV10-3 | CAISESAVTGTQYF | TGTGCCATCAGTGAGTCAGCGGTTACGGGGACCCAGTACTTC
NA | NA | TRBJ1-5 | TRBV19 | CASSWRGVQPQHF | TGTGCCAGCTCCTGGAGGGGAGTTCAGCCCCAGCATTTT
NA | NA | TRBJ1-6 | TRBV7-2 | CASGQVRGEDSPLHF | TGTGCCAGCGGCCAAGTTAGGGGTGAGGATTCACCCCTCCACTTT